Listed below are T cell receptor beta chains from one sample, sequenced in a study of T cells in Graves' hyperthyroidism and ophthalmopathy. TCRdb reprocessed the multiplex PCR reads with MiXCR, giving one entry per CDR3 protein. The sample shows 500,000 to 750,000 distinct CDR3 sequences, about 43% of them seen only once. The material sequenced was peripheral blood or thyroid tissue (not recorded which). These receptors were taken from a woman aged 18 to 35 with Graves' hyperthyroidism. CDR3s include the opening cysteine and the closing phenylalanine or tryptophan. Fields, in order: clone size, V gene, J gene, D gene, CDR3 DNA, CDR3 protein. The D gene is left open where the match is weak. Clone sizes are given selectively: once, few, many, or a class where the clone is expanded.

>many|TRBV7-8|TRBJ2-7|.
TGTGCCAGCAGAACCGACGGGGCCTACGAGCAGTACTTC
CASRTDGAYEQYF
>few|TRBV7-9|TRBJ2-1|TRBD2
TGTGCCAGCAGCCGGGGCGGGAGGGACGGGGAGCAGTTCTTC
CASSRGGRDGEQFF
>many|TRBV4-2|TRBJ2-7|.
TGTGCCAGCAGCCAAGATCAAACTACCACCTACGAGCAGTACTTC
CASSQDQTTTYEQYF
>.|TRBV20-1|TRBJ1-5|TRBD1
TGCAGTGCTCCTTGGACAGGGCATCAGCCCCAGCATTTT
CSAPWTGHQPQHF
>.|TRBV3-1|TRBJ2-6|TRBD1
TGTGCCAGCAGCCTCGGGACAGGGTTAGTTGGGGCCAACGTCCTGACTTTC
CASSLGTGLVGANVLTF
>few|TRBV29-1|TRBJ2-1|.
TGCACCAACGGTCGGGATTCCTACAATGAGCAGTTCTTC
CTNGRDSYNEQFF
>few|TRBV7-3|TRBJ2-1|.
TGTGCCAGCAGCTTAACAGCTAATGAGCAGTTCTTC
CASSLTANEQFF
>.|TRBV11-2|TRBJ2-6|TRBD1
TGTGCCAGCAGCCCGGGACAGGGTAGGGCTGGGGCCAACGTCCTGACTTTC
CASSPGQGRAGANVLTF
>.|TRBV7-2|TRBJ2-1|TRBD2
TGTGCCAGCAGCTTAGGACTAGCGGGACCCAATGAGCAGTTCTTC
CASSLGLAGPNEQFF
>.|TRBV29-1|TRBJ2-7|.
TGCAGCACTGGGTCAGGGTACGAGCAGTACTTC
CSTGSGYEQYF
>.|TRBV15|TRBJ2-1|TRBD2
TGTGCCACCAGCAGAATAGCGGGGGAAGAGCAGTTCTTC
CATSRIAGEEQFF
>.|TRBV20-1|TRBJ2-7|.
TGCAGTGCCCCGACCGCTACAACCGGACGGTCCTACGAGCAGTACTTC
CSAPTATTGRSYEQYF
>many|TRBV2|TRBJ2-5|.
TGTGCCAGCAGTGGGACTCAAGAGACCCAGTACTTC
CASSGTQETQYF
>.|TRBV7-9|TRBJ1-5|.
TGTGCCAGTGCAATGGGGCAAGGTCAGCCCCAGCATTTT
CASAMGQGQPQHF
>many|TRBV20-1|TRBJ2-7|.
TGCAGTGCTAGCCCCCTCGAGGGGGGCTACGAGCAGTACTTC
CSASPLEGGYEQYF
>many|TRBV2|TRBJ1-1|.
TGTGCCAGCAGGGAAAGAACAAACACTGAAGCTTTCTTT
CASRERTNTEAFF
>.|TRBV7-6|TRBJ1-2|.
TGTGCCAGCAGCCCAGACGCGGGTTACGATGGCTACACCTTC
CASSPDAGYDGYTF
>.|TRBV5-4|TRBJ2-7|.
TGTGCCAGCAGCTTGAAAACCTACGAGCAGTACTTC
CASSLKTYEQYF
>many|TRBV10-3|TRBJ2-7|TRBD2
TGTGCCATCAGCGCCATACTAGCGATTAGCTCCTACGAGCAGTACTTC
CAISAILAISSYEQYF
>.|TRBV20-1|TRBJ2-3|TRBD2
TGCAGTGATGTGACTAGCGGGCCTTCGAGCACAGATACGCAGTATTTT
CSDVTSGPSSTDTQYF
>many|TRBV5-1|TRBJ1-3|.
TGCGCCAGCAGCTTACAAGGCCCCACAGGCTCTGGAAACACCATATATTTT
CASSLQGPTGSGNTIYF
>many|TRBV5-6|TRBJ1-5|.
TGTGCCAGCAGCTTGGGGGCAGGTTATAGCAATCAGCCCCAGCATTTT
CASSLGAGYSNQPQHF
>.|TRBV9|TRBJ2-7|TRBD2
TGTGCCAGCGATACTAGCGGGAGTTACGAGCAGTACTTC
CASDTSGSYEQYF
>.|TRBV12-3/TRBV12-4|TRBJ2-2|.
TGTGCCACCTCGACACATGGAGGCACCGGGGAGCTGTTTTTT
CATSTHGGTGELFF
>many|TRBV6-2/TRBV6-3|TRBJ1-5|TRBD1
TGTGCCACCCGACAGGGACGTTATAGCAATCAGCCCCAGCATTTT
CATRQGRYSNQPQHF
>.|TRBV7-6|TRBJ1-1|.
TGTGCCAGCAGCTTAACGGGACGGAACTCTGAAGCTTTCTTT
CASSLTGRNSEAFF
>many|TRBV12-3/TRBV12-4|TRBJ2-7|.
TGTGCCAGCAGTTTGAGGTCCGAGCAGTACTTC
CASSLRSEQYF
>.|TRBV7-4|TRBJ2-5|TRBD2
TGTGCCAGCAGCGCAGCTAGCGGGCAGACCCAGTACTTC
CASSAASGQTQYF
>.|TRBV6-4|TRBJ1-6|.
TGTGCCAGCAGTTTATTCGTACCCTCCTATAATTCACCCCTCCACTTT
CASSLFVPSYNSPLHF
>many|TRBV6-2/TRBV6-3|TRBJ1-2|.
TGTGCCAGCAGACCCAGGCTATATGGCTACACCTTC
CASRPRLYGYTF
>.|TRBV29-1|TRBJ2-7|.
TGTGCCTGGAGTGTCTCGAGCTCCTACGAGCAGTACTTC
CAWSVSSSYEQYF
>.|TRBV20-1|TRBJ2-2|TRBD2
TGCAGTGCTAGAGCGGTGCTAGCGGGAGGAGGGACCGGGGAGCTGTTTTTT
CSARAVLAGGGTGELFF
>many|TRBV12-3/TRBV12-4|TRBJ2-7|TRBD1
TGTGCCAGCAGCCGGGACAGGGACGAGCAGTACTTC
CASSRDRDEQYF
>.|TRBV9|TRBJ2-1|.
TGTGCCAGCAGCGGTGGGGCACGGGATGAGCAGTTCTTC
CASSGGARDEQFF
>many|TRBV10-3|TRBJ2-7|TRBD2
TGTGCCATCAGTGGACTAGCGGGAGACCTACCCCCATACTTC
CAISGLAGDLPPYF
>.|TRBV20-1|TRBJ2-7|TRBD2
TGCAGTGCTCCGGGGACTAGCGGGAGGGGTGGCTCCTACGAGCAGTACTTC
CSAPGTSGRGGSYEQYF